Sequencing of this TCR beta chain was carried out in a study of T cell repertoires in cytomegalovirus infection. Study details: Both CMV infection and a matching HLA type were indicated by public TCR beta signatures.

Each CDR3 protein is one row after TCRdb ran MiXCR on the reads. Among roughly 920,000 distinct CDR3 sequences listed, approximately 32% were seen once. A remark on this clonotype: Its matching antigen is unknown.

General study findings and limits: Individuals carrying CMV plus the relevant HLA were identified by cumulative frequency of public TCR beta families.

The V gene's germline CDR1 is SGDLS and CDR2 YYNGEE. Trimming cost V 0 bases and J 5 bases, with 8 bases left between them. There are 13 residues in the CDR3. The TCR was taken from a human donor in good health (CMV status not recorded). Some clones in this sample may be carry-over from other donors' samples. Sequencing was performed on cultured CD8+ T cells from PBMCs, taken from culture after CMV antigen stimulation. This chain uses TRBV9 with TRBJ1-2; D is ambiguous. Here the CDR3 DNA reads TGTGCCAGCAGCGTAGAATCCTTGTATGGCTACACCTTC. It is translated as CASSVESLYGYTF.